These 21 T cell receptor beta chains originate from one sample sequenced in a study of T cells in localized non-small cell lung cancer. TCRdb's copy holds only in-frame clones and misses some; the assay was immunoSEQ multiplex PCR. Of 6,000 to 7,000 clones in the sample, about half were seen once. Sequences were derived from lymph node tissue, sampled before any cancer treatment. The receptors shown here come from a man between 40 and 75 years old with stage I lung adenocarcinoma.

This clone has just a few counts. This chain joins TRBV2 and TRBJ2-3; D uncertain. This CDR3 has 15 amino acids. Germline V gene data show CDR1 as SNHLY and CDR2 as FYNNEI. Trimming pared 5 bases from V and 2 bases from J, leaving 14 bases between. CDR3 sequence: CASSSGSAPTDTQYF. The DNA of the CDR3 is TGTGCCAGCAGTTCCGGAAGCGCCCCCACAGATACGCAGTATTTT. The whole variable domain, filled in from reference TRBV2 and TRBJ2-3, reads EPEVTQTPSHQVTQMGQEVILRCVPISNHLYFYWYRQILGQKVEFLVSFYNNEISEKSEIFDDQFSVERPDGSNFTLKIRSTKLEDSAMYFCASSSGSAPTDTQYFGPGTRLTVL.

V is TRBV6-8 and J is TRBJ1-2; 7 nucleotides agree with TRBD1. Germline CDR1 reads MNHGY; CDR2 reads SAAAGT. The trim removed 6 bases at V and 6 bases at J, leaving 4 bases unmatched. CDR3 size: 12 residues. Here the CDR3 DNA reads TGTGCCAGCAGCGGACAGGTTGATGGCTACACCTTC. Translated, it gives CASSGQVDGYTF.

A word on this clone: A junction boundary mismatches the germline segment, possibly from a read error. For the CDR3, the DNA is TGTGCCAGTAGTATGACAGGGGGCAAGCAGCCCCAGCATTTT. Translated, it gives CASSMTGGKQPQHF. V is TRBV19 and J is TRBJ1-5; 10 nucleotides agree with TRBD1. This CDR3 contains 14 residues. Germline loops: CDR1 LNHDA, CDR2 SQIVND (reference sequence).

This clone appeared a few times. The V and J genes are TRBV11-3 and TRBJ2-5, with 7 nucleotides matching TRBD1. Unmatched junction bases numbered 3, after V lost 1 base and J lost 4 bases. The CDR3 length is 14 residues. Germline V CDR1 and CDR2: SGHNT, YENEEA. This chain's CDR3 is CASSLGGQIETQYF. CDR3 DNA sequence: TGTGCCAGCAGCTTAGGGGGACAGATAGAGACCCAGTACTTC.

The chain links TRBV28 to TRBJ2-6; D gene unclear. V lost 7 bases to trimming and J lost 0 bases, with 10 bases between them. Germline V lookup: CDR1 MDHEN, CDR2 SYDVKM. The CDR3 spans 15 residues. The DNA of the CDR3 is TGTGCCAGCACCCCCCGAGGCTCTGGGGCCAACGTCCTGACTTTC. Protein product: CASTPRGSGANVLTF.

DNA of the CDR3: TGTGCCAGCAGCCTTTCCGGGACTAGCACAGATACGCAGTATTTT. Translation gives CASSLSGTSTDTQYF. The rearrangement joins TRBV9 to TRBJ2-3; tentative D call: TRBD2 (6 bases). The CDR3 runs to 15 residues. CDR1 and CDR2 from the germline V gene are SGDLS and YYNGEE. Between the trimmed V and J ends, which lost 4 bases and 0 bases, there was a span of 12 bases.

The V and J genes are TRBV19 and TRBJ2-1; 13 bases agree with TRBD2. The CDR3 contains 12 residues. The V segment lost 10 bases and the J segment 9 bases; nucleotides outside the gene matches: 3. Germline V gene lookup returns CDR1 LNHDA and CDR2 SQIVND (reference sequence). The CDR3 sequence is CATRLAGGEQFF. CDR3 DNA sequence: TGTGCCACCCGACTAGCGGGGGGTGAGCAGTTCTTC.

The V and J genes are TRBV19 and TRBJ1-2; 9 nucleotides line up with TRBD1. This CDR3 has 16 amino acids. The junction had 14 bases not matched to a gene; V was cut back by 10 bases and J by 2 bases. The germline gives CDR1 LNHDA, CDR2 SQIVND (reference sequence). The CDR3 spells CATRRGHRGQNYGYTF. CDR3 in DNA: TGTGCCACCCGACGAGGTCACAGGGGGCAAAACTATGGCTACACCTTC. The entire variable domain, with the rest obtained from reference TRBV19 and TRBJ1-2, is as follows: DGGITQSPKYLFRKEGQNVTLSCEQNLNHDAMYWYRQDPGQGLRLIYYSQIVNDFQKGDIAEGYSVSREKKESFPLTVTSAQKNPTAFYLCATRRGHRGQNYGYTFGSGTRLTVV.

This clone occurred a few times. The chain links TRBV19 to TRBJ1-5; weak D call: TRBD1 (6 bases). Looked up from germline, CDR1 is LNHDA and CDR2 is SQIVND (reference sequence). V lost 7 bases and J lost 7, with 17 bases in between. This CDR3 comprises 14 residues. The CDR3: CASNSGGVRQPQHF. The CDR3 nucleotides are TGTGCCAGTAATAGTGGGGGCGTCAGGCAGCCCCAGCATTTT.

V and J are TRBV19 and TRBJ2-2; 10 bases fit TRBD2. The CDR3 runs to 15 residues. With 7 bases clipped from V and 4 bases from J, the junction kept 6 bases outside the gene matches. Germline-derived CDR1 and CDR2 are LNHDA and SQIVND (reference sequence). Here the CDR3 reads CASTPRTSGTGELFF. DNA of the CDR3: TGTGCCAGTACCCCCAGGACTAGCGGCACCGGGGAGCTGTTTTTT.

As to this clone: The germline gene is not matched at one end of the junction; a read error may be the cause. This chain connects TRBV6-8 to TRBJ1-2; 8 nucleotides align to TRBD1. Germline V gene lookup returns CDR1 MNHGY and CDR2 SAAAGT. The CDR3 runs to 13 residues. The CDR3 DNA sequence: TGTGCCATCAGTGCAGGGGGCGACTATGGCTACACCTTC. Encoded protein: CAISAGGDYGYTF.

This clone is termed medium-sized. J is TRBJ2-3 and V is TRBV9, with 7 bases matching TRBD1. From germline, CDR1 is SGDLS and CDR2 YYNGEE. CDR3 length: 17 amino acids. J lost 0 bases, V lost 0 bases, and 7 bases had no gene match. This CDR3 reads CASSVGPGTVSTDTQYF. For the CDR3, the DNA is TGTGCCAGCAGCGTAGGCCCCGGGACAGTGAGCACAGATACGCAGTATTTT.

The V and J genes are TRBV11-3 and TRBJ1-6; TRBD1 matches at 9 bases. CDR1 and CDR2 from the germline V gene are SGHNT and YENEEA. V lost 8 bases and J lost 7; bases outside the gene matches: 9. CDR3 size: 15 residues. In DNA, the CDR3 is TGTGCCAGCGGTCCGGGACAGGGCAGAAATTCACCCCTCCACTTT. It specifies CASGPGQGRNSPLHF.

This clone appeared a few times. The chain carries TRBV6-8 and TRBJ2-7; D perhaps matches TRBD2 (5 bases). This CDR3 region has 15 residues. The V end was cut by 5 bases, the J end by 2 bases, with 16 bases between. Germline values: CDR1 MNHGY, CDR2 SAAAGT. This chain's CDR3 is CASSHLKRPTYEQYF. The CDR3 coding sequence is TGTGCCAGCAGTCATCTCAAGCGGCCCACCTACGAGCAGTACTTC.

V usage is TRBV18 and J usage is TRBJ1-1; D not resolved. From germline, CDR1 is KGHSH and CDR2 LQKENI. This CDR3 region has 12 residues. The CDR3 sequence: CAGTGMNTEAFF. CDR3 bases: TGTGCGGGTACGGGGATGAACACTGAAGCTTTCTTT.

The sample holds a few counts of this clone. The chain links TRBV6-8 to TRBJ2-2, with TRBD1 matching 7 bases. J lost 3 bases, V lost 10 bases, and 8 bases had no gene match. CDR1 is MNHGY and CDR2 is SAAAGT in the germline V gene. This CDR3 region has 14 residues. The CDR3 sequence: CANREGGHTGELFF. The CDR3 DNA follows: TGTGCCAACCGAGAAGGGGGCCACACCGGGGAGCTGTTTTTT.

This chain uses TRBV15 with TRBJ2-1; D uncertain. Germline V gene data show CDR1 as LNHNV and CDR2 as YYDKDF (reference sequence). V lost 4 bases and J 9 bases, leaving 16 bases between the germline ends. The CDR3 has 14 residues. CDR3 region: CATSKRRASGEQFF. As DNA, the CDR3 is TGTGCCACCAGCAAGAGACGGGCGTCTGGTGAGCAGTTCTTC. Supplemented by reference TRBV15 and TRBJ2-1, the full variable domain reads DAMVIQNPRYQVTQFGKPVTLSCSQTLNHNVMYWYQQKSSQAPKLLFHYYDKDFNNEADTPDNFQSRRPNTSFCFLDIRSPGLGDTAMYLCATSKRRASGEQFFGPGTRLTVL.

This clone has more than one count but fewer than ten. The chain employs TRBV6-8 and TRBJ1-5, with TRBD1 identical over 8 bases. Germline trimming cut 7 bases from V and 2 bases from J; bases unmatched to any gene: 13. The CDR3 sequence is 17 residues long. Germline CDR1 is MNHGY and CDR2 is SAAAGT. CDR3 residues: CASTRSTGDFCNQPQHF. DNA for the CDR3: TGTGCCAGCACAAGGTCGACAGGGGACTTTTGCAATCAGCCCCAGCATTTT.

This clone was seen only a few times. The chain is built from TRBV30 and TRBJ2-7; TRBD1 aligns across 7 bases. The V gene's germline CDR1 is GTSNPN and CDR2 SVGIG (reference sequence). V shed 2 bases, J shed 1 base, and the junction held 2 bases outside the gene matches. This CDR3 has 13 amino acids. The CDR3 nucleotides are TGTGCCTGGAGTCCGGACAGGTCCTACGAGCAGTACTTC. Its translation is CAWSPDRSYEQYF. The full variable domain, in which reference TRBV30 and TRBJ2-7 provide the parts outside the CDR3, is SQTIHQWPATLVQPVGSPLSLECTVEGTSNPNLYWYRQAAGRGLQLLFYSVGIGQISSEVPQNLSASRPQDRQFILSSKKLLLSDSGFYLCAWSPDRSYEQYFGPGTRLTVT.

The chain employs TRBV9 and TRBJ1-2, with D possibly TRBD1 on 6 matching bases. Between the trimmed V and J ends, which lost 2 bases and 1 base, there was a span of 9 bases. CDR3 length: 14 residues. The V gene's germline CDR1 is SGDLS and CDR2 YYNGEE. The CDR3, as DNA: TGTGCCAGCAGCGTGGGGGACATTAACTATGGCTACACCTTC. It codes for CASSVGDINYGYTF.

The chain employs TRBV29-1 and TRBJ1-1; the match to TRBD1 covers 8 bases. The CDR3 length is 12 residues. The ends lost 6 bases at V and 4 bases at J; junction bases unmatched: 4. The germline V gene encodes CDR1 SQVTM and CDR2 ANQGSEA. CDR3 residues: CSVQGAFTEAFF. DNA for the CDR3: TGCAGCGTCCAGGGGGCATTCACTGAAGCTTTCTTT.